Shown below are 14 T cell receptor beta chains from a single sample sequenced in a study of naive and memory T cell subsets. The study's findings and limits: Naive repertoires, especially CD8, held a few larger clonotypes, possibly memory cells re-expressing CD45RA.

Both TRBC1 and TRBC2 were covered by a beta constant-region primer of two equimolar oligonucleotides. Four rounds of PCR amplified the ligated cDNA using nested alpha and beta constant-region primers plus SP2. TCRdb re-called the UMI-ligation and nested PCR reads with MiXCR, one entry per CDR3 protein. The sample has over 110,000 distinct CDR3 sequences; approximately 21% are singletons. These receptors have no known antigen. Input material: naive CD8+ T cells from blood. These receptors all stem from a human donor in good health.

This clonotype came up many times. The V and J genes are TRBV30 and TRBJ2-2; weak D call: TRBD2 (5 bases). V was cut by 3 bases and J by 6 bases, with 17 bases left in between. The germline CDR1 and CDR2 sequences are GTSNPN and SVGIG (reference sequence). The CDR3 is made up of 15 amino acids. The CDR3 protein is CAWRVLGASAGELFF. CDR3 nucleotide sequence: TGTGCCTGGAGGGTCTTGGGAGCTTCGGCCGGGGAGCTGTTTTTT.

In its sample, this clonotype was seen a few times. V is TRBV30 and J is TRBJ2-1; D perhaps matches TRBD1 (6 bases). Trimming shortened V by 5 bases and J by 1 base, and 18 bases separated the two germline ends. The CDR3 contains 16 residues. From germline, CDR1 is GTSNPN and CDR2 SVGIG (reference sequence). The CDR3 loop is CAWGKGDPASYNEQFF. The CDR3 nucleotides are TGTGCCTGGGGTAAGGGGGATCCTGCGTCCTACAATGAGCAGTTCTTC.

The V and J genes are TRBV27 and TRBJ2-3; D gene ambiguous. V lost 6 bases and J lost 2, with 12 bases in between. The germline V gene has CDR1 MNHEY and CDR2 SMNVEV (reference sequence). The length of the CDR3 is 14 residues. The CDR3 sequence is CASSPRLLTDTQYF. The DNA of the CDR3 is TGTGCCAGCAGCCCTCGACTCCTCACAGATACGCAGTATTTT.

The V and J genes are TRBV2 and TRBJ2-7; maybe TRBD2 (6 bases). Germline CDR1 SNHLY, CDR2 FYNNEI. Trimming pared 8 bases from V and 0 bases from J, leaving 11 bases between. The CDR3 is made up of 13 amino acids. CDR3 sequence: CASGGTSSYEQYF. The CDR3 nucleotides are TGTGCCAGCGGCGGGACTTCCTCCTACGAGCAGTACTTC.

The chain couples TRBV29-1 to TRBJ2-3; D possibly corresponds to TRBD1 (6 bases). CDR1 is SQVTM, CDR2 ANQGSEA, per germline. The V end was cut by 5 bases, the J end by 1 base, with 16 bases between. This CDR3 has 15 amino acids. CDR3 DNA sequence: TGCAGCGTTCTGGGGGACACCCTAGGCACAGATACGCAGTATTTT. Amino acids: CSVLGDTLGTDTQYF.

This rearrangement joins TRBV6-5 to TRBJ2-3; 11 nucleotides agree with TRBD2. Germline CDR1 MNHEY, CDR2 SVGAGI. J gave up 6 bases and V 7 bases, and 0 bases lay outside the gene matches. CDR3 length: 12 residues. CDR3 in amino acids: CASTSGGDTQYF. CDR3 DNA sequence: TGTGCCAGCACTAGCGGGGGGGATACGCAGTATTTT.

This chain uses TRBV7-9 with TRBJ2-7, with no clear D. Trimming shortened V by 2 bases and J by 1 base, and 3 bases separated the two germline ends. The germline V gene has CDR1 SEHNR and CDR2 FQNEAQ (reference sequence). The length of the CDR3 is 12 residues. The CDR3 here is CASSLMSYEQYF. CDR3 coding DNA: TGTGCCAGCAGCTTAATGTCCTACGAGCAGTACTTC.

The table lists this clonotype with many counts. The genes are TRBV12-3 or TRBV12-4 and TRBJ2-1; D is ambiguous. Trimming removed 7 bases at V and 6 bases at J, with 7 bases between. This CDR3 region has 11 residues. The CDR3 is CASTGGNEQFF. In nucleotides, the CDR3 is TGTGCCAGCACCGGCGGCAATGAGCAGTTCTTC.

The rearrangement uses TRBV12-3 or TRBV12-4 and TRBJ2-7; 7 bases are shared with TRBD1. With V trimmed by 5 bases and J by 6 bases, 13 bases remained unmatched. This CDR3 comprises 15 residues. CDR3 in amino acids: CASSPLGDRVAEQYF. DNA for the CDR3: TGTGCCAGCAGTCCCCTCGGAGACAGGGTAGCCGAGCAGTACTTC.

This clonotype was picked up a small number of times. The chain joins TRBV28 to TRBJ1-3; the D is unclear. Trimming pared 5 bases from V and 2 bases from J, leaving 4 bases between. The CDR3 covers 12 residues. Per germline, CDR1 MDHEN and CDR2 SYDVKM. CDR3: CASSGAGNTIYF. Written as DNA, the CDR3 is TGTGCCAGCAGTGGAGCTGGAAACACCATATATTTT.

This chain connects TRBV6-5 to TRBJ2-2, with 8 bases aligning to TRBD2. This CDR3 has 15 amino acids. V lost 2 bases to trimming and J lost 6 bases; unmatched junction nucleotides: 5. Germline V gene data show CDR1 as MNHEY and CDR2 as SVGAGI. The CDR3 coding sequence is TGTGCCAGCAGTTACGGGACTAGTATTGCCGGGGAGCTGTTTTTT. As protein: CASSYGTSIAGELFF.

V gene TRBV2 combines with J gene TRBJ1-3, with D hard to call. Between the trimmed V and J ends, which lost 8 bases and 11 bases, there was a span of 10 bases. The germline V gene has CDR1 SNHLY and CDR2 FYNNEI. The CDR3 runs 10 residues. The CDR3 loop is CASGPAAIYF. Here the CDR3 DNA reads TGTGCCAGCGGCCCGGCGGCCATATATTTT.

This clonotype was observed a handful of times. The gene calls are TRBV27 and TRBJ2-7; D is uncertain. From germline, CDR1 is MNHEY and CDR2 SMNVEV (reference sequence). The V and J ends lost 4 bases and 1 base respectively, with 8 bases between them. The CDR3 is 13 residues long. In DNA, the CDR3 is TGTGCCAGCAGTTCTACTAATTCCTACGAGCAGTACTTC. Its translation is CASSSTNSYEQYF.

This clonotype was counted between two and nine times. The genes are TRBV7-2 and TRBJ1-3; no reliable D call. Per germline, CDR1 SGHTA and CDR2 FQGNSA. V shed 3 bases and J shed 7 bases, with 4 bases lying between them. The CDR3 runs to 11 residues. The CDR3 nucleotides are TGTGCCAGCAGCTTCGGCAACACCATATATTTT. It encodes CASSFGNTIYF.